This paragraph reports one T cell receptor beta chain. The antigen is undetermined. Germline-derived CDR1 and CDR2 are MNHEY and SVGAGI. The V end was cut by 5 bases, the J end by 3 bases, with 11 bases between. The CDR3 consists of 14 residues. The table came from immunoSEQ multiplex PCR; TCRdb's copy has only in-frame clones and leaves some out. The sample has 150,000 to 200,000 clones, approximately 90% seen once. This specimen belongs to a study of T cell responses to AZD1222 COVID-19 vaccine. Study results and caveats: Donor demographics were predominantly white British with a female majority; clonal diversity may be underestimated. At baseline, seropositivity was found in only a handful of AZD1222 recipients. In the spike-specific TCR repertoire, nearly half reportedly target unmutated variant regions. Spike-wide vaccine-associated CD4 TCRs dominated at 160-218 and 743-854.

This TCR was sampled from an adult in good health. The sample in question was peripheral blood, obtained on day 0 of AZD1222 vaccination. This chain joins TRBV6-5 and TRBJ1-5; D gene unclear. CDR3 DNA: TGTGCCAGCAGTCCCCGGAGATTCAATCAGCCCCAGCATTTT. Its translation is CASSPRRFNQPQHF.